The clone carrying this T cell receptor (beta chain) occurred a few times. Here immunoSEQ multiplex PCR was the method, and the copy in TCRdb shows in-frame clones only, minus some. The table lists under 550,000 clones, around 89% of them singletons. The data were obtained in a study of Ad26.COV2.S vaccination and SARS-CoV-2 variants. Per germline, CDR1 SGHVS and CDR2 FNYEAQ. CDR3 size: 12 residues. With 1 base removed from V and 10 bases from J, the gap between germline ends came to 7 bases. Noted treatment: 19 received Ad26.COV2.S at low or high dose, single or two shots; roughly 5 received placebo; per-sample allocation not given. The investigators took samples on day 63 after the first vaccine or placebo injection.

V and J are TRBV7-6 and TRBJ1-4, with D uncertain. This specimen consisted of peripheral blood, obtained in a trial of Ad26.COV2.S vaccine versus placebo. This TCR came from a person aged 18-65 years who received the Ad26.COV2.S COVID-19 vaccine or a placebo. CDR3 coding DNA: TGTGCCAGCAGCTTAGGAGACGGAAAACTGTTTTTT. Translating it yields CASSLGDGKLFF.